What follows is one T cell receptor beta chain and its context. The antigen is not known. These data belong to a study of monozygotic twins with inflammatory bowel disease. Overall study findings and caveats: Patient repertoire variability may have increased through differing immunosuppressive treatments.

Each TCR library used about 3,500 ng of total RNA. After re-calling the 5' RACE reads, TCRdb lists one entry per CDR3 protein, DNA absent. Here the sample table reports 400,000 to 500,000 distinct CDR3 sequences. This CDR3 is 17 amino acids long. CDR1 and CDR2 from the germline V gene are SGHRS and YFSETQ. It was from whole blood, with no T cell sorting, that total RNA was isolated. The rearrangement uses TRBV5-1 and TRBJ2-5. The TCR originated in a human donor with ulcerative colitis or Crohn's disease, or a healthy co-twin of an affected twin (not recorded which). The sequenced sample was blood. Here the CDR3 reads CASSLARRIGGQETQYF.